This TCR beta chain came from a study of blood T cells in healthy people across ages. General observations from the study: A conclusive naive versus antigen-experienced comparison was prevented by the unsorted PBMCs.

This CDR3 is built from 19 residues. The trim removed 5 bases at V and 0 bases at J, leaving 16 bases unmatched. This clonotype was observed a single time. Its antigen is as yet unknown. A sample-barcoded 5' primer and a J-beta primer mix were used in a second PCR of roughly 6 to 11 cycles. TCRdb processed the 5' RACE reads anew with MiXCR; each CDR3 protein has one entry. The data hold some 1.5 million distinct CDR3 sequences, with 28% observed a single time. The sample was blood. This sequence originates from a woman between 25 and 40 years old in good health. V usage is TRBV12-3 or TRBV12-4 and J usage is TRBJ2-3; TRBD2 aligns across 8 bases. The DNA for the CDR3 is TGTGCCAGCAGTGTATCCGGGACTAGTCCCGGAGCTAGCACAGATACGCAGTATTTT. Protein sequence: CASSVSGTSPGASTDTQYF.